This T cell receptor (beta chain) stems from a study of human T cells and chemical hapten exposure. Study context: 2% DPC was applied to around 2 cm by around 2 cm of upper inner arm skin for sensitization.

This clonotype was found many times. Its antigen is unidentified. The CDR3 loop spans 12 amino acids. V trimming: 4 bases; J trimming: 8 bases; junction bases outside the gene matches: 5. Germline CDR1 is SGHRS and CDR2 is YFSETQ. Indicated time point: patch test 3, about 24 weeks after DPC sensitization. Treatment specified: therapeutic diphenylcyclopropenone sensitization with weekly scalp DPC. One entry per CDR3 protein results from TCRdb running MiXCR on the RACE reads. The sample holds about 82,000 distinct CDR3 sequences, 10% to 15% seen once. General study results and limits: Significantly more large CDR3 similarity clusters arose among expanded TCRs than among controls.

Sequencing was performed on whole blood, taken in connection with sensitization to the hapten diphenylcyclopropenone (DPC). This TCR was sampled from a woman aged 45-59 years with alopecia areata. Some clones in this sample may be carry-over from other donors' samples. V is TRBV5-1 and J is TRBJ1-2, with 7 bases fitting TRBD1. In DNA form, the CDR3 reads TGCGCCAGCAGCCTGGACAGGATCGGCTACACCTTC. The encoded protein is CASSLDRIGYTF.